This note documents a single TCR beta chain sequence. What antigen it recognizes has not been identified. The observed sequence ends 3 residues before the CDR3 terminus, with the missing tail filled in from the germline J gene. The meaning of the sample's treatment or condition label: autologous CTL019 cells: CD19 CAR with 4-1BB and CD3 zeta domains. TCR zeta and 4-1BB costimulatory signaling domains were built into the CD19 CAR. T cells for CTL019 manufacturing were collected from peripheral blood by leukapheresis. The DNeasy Blood and Tissue Kit was used to extract genomic DNA from pre-infusion T cells, peripheral blood, or sorted post-infusion T cells. The data were taken from a study of TET2 disruption in CD19-targeted CAR T cells (dated by TCRdb to 2017 to 2018). Context from the whole study: The number of samples was determined by the original clinical trial design and by which samples were available, and no additional inclusion criteria were applied. What the authors observed across the whole study: Conclusions about the CAR T cells of the patient were based on extensive analysis of a single subject.

TCR beta chain deep sequencing was performed with the immunoSEQ assay. The authors' pipeline ran thus. Only productive TCR beta rearrangements were used to compute clonotype frequencies. Sourced from immuneACCESS, this table was stored by TCRdb with only in-frame sequences that have V and J called. A share of the clones is absent; for the studies checked, an unresolved V gene accounts for under half, and the remainder has no known explanation. V and J calls and clone size are as listed in that table; D and trimming were resolved from the DNA. The record for this sample contains 20,000 to 30,000 clones. The ten largest clonotypes hold roughly 1.9% of the sample. Trimming accounts for 6 bases at V and 0 bases at J, while the number of junction bases matched to no gene is 11. Its CDR3 holds 17 amino acids, cysteine through phenylalanine. The DNA has 42 bases, all within the CDR3, and is read from base 1. Per the germline V gene, SQVTM is the CDR1 and ANQGSEA is the CDR2.

The chain is encoded by TRBV29-1 joined to TRBJ2-1, and 10 bases in between align with TRBD2. This clonotype originated in a man between 70 and 80 years old with chronic lymphocytic leukemia. The starting material was CD8- CAR+ T cells sorted from cultured blood T cells, obtained for CD19 CAR T cell therapy. The cell subset or site tag for this specimen amounts to: CD8-negative CAR-positive T cells from the infusion product. The CDR3 DNA, read in part, is TGCAGCGTCTACGCGAGAGTAGCGGGGGGCTCCTACAATGAG. Its product reads: CSVYARVAGGSYNE. The entire CDR3 reads CSVYARVAGGSYNEQFF.